Below are 7 T cell receptor beta chains sequenced from a single sample in a study of Ad26.COV2.S vaccination and SARS-CoV-2 variants. As to treatment: approximately 18 received Ad26.COV2.S at low or high dose, single or two shots; about 5 received placebo; per-sample allocation not given. Day 63 after the first vaccine or placebo injection was the time point for sampling. TCRdb's copy holds only in-frame clones and misses some; the assay was immunoSEQ multiplex PCR. Found here are roughly 300,000 clones, around 88% of them singletons; the top ten hold around 10%. Material: peripheral blood, obtained in a trial of Ad26.COV2.S vaccine versus placebo. These receptors all stem from a person aged 18-65 years who received the Ad26.COV2.S COVID-19 vaccine or a placebo.

V gene TRBV29-1 combines with J gene TRBJ2-7; D unresolved. Trimming took 4 bases from V and 0 from J, leaving 13 bases between them. Germline loops: CDR1 SQVTM, CDR2 ANQGSEA. The CDR3 contains 14 residues. The CDR3, as DNA: TGCAGCGTTGGGGTAACCAGTGGCTCCTACGAGCAGTACTTC. Translation gives CSVGVTSGSYEQYF.

V is TRBV5-4 and J is TRBJ2-7, with TRBD2 matching 8 bases. Germline loops: CDR1 SGHNT, CDR2 YYREEE (reference sequence). Trimming took 5 bases from V and 2 from J; bases not matched to a gene: 6. CDR3 size: 14 residues. CDR3: CASSRSGGPYEQYF. DNA for the CDR3: TGTGCCAGCAGTCGGAGCGGGGGTCCCTACGAGCAGTACTTC.

The CDR3 here is CASSATTGYNEQFF. The DNA for the CDR3 is TGTGCCAGCAGCGCAACGACAGGCTACAATGAGCAGTTCTTC. The chain couples TRBV7-3 to TRBJ2-1, with a possible D match to TRBD1 (6 bases). The CDR3 sequence is 14 residues long. Germline assignment: CDR1 SGHTA and CDR2 FQGTGA. V lost 5 bases, J lost 3 bases, and 11 bases lay in between.

CDR3 in amino acids: CASSSTGESTEAFF. The CDR3 coding sequence is TGTGCCAGCAGCTCAACAGGGGAAAGCACTGAAGCTTTCTTT. This chain uses TRBV4-2 with TRBJ1-1, with 7 bases identical to TRBD1. Per the germline V gene, CDR1 is LGHNA and CDR2 is YNFKEQ. V was pared by 5 bases and J by 4 bases, with 7 bases of the junction left unmatched. The CDR3 length is 14 residues.

This clone came up once. In nucleotides, the CDR3 is TGTGCCACCAGTGATTTGGAGGACCAGCCCCAGCATTTT. Amino acids: CATSDLEDQPQHF. The chain uses TRBV24-1 and TRBJ1-5; D gene unclear. Trimming stripped 0 bases from V and 7 bases from J, with 6 bases between. CDR3 size: 13 residues. Germline V lookup: CDR1 KGHDR, CDR2 SFDVKD.

V usage is TRBV9 and J usage is TRBJ1-3; possible D gene TRBD1, 5 bases. Germline V gene data show CDR1 as SGDLS and CDR2 as YYNGEE. V lost 0 bases and J lost 4, with 11 bases in between. The CDR3 loop spans 15 amino acids. CDR3 nucleotide sequence: TGTGCCAGCAGCGTAGGGGCGGGGGACGGAAACACCATATATTTT. Its translation is CASSVGAGDGNTIYF.

J is TRBJ1-6 and V is TRBV2, with 8 nucleotides matching TRBD1. V was clipped by 7 bases and J by 8 bases; unmatched bases: 16. Germline V gene data show CDR1 as SNHLY and CDR2 as FYNNEI. The CDR3 has 17 residues. CDR3 sequence reads: CASNILRTGRTDSPLHF. CDR3 in DNA: TGTGCCAGCAACATACTCAGGACAGGGCGGACGGATTCACCCCTCCACTTT.